The subject of this entry is one TCR beta chain. Libraries were prepared by immunoSEQ multiplex PCR; TCRdb keeps only in-frame clonotypes and omits some of them. This sample yields around 210,000 clones, of which around 89% are seen a single time; around 8.4% belongs to the top ten. Those who participated ranged in age from about 18 to 95 years and resided in some 24 US areas. Donors in Cohort 3 counted as recovered after two negative PCRs, clearance, or symptom resolution. The data originate from a study of blood T cell repertoires in COVID-19. Whole-study context: The United States, Italy and Spain supplied acute and convalescent COVID-19 samples.

V lost 1 base and J lost 6, with 7 bases in between. Germline CDR1 and CDR2: SGHRS and YFSETQ. This CDR3 is 12 amino acids long. This receptor was identified in a woman under 30 who had recovered from COVID-19. V and J are TRBV5-1 and TRBJ1-2; tentatively, D is TRBD1 (6 bases). The specimen sequenced was PBMCs or T cells enriched from blood (not recorded which). In DNA, the CDR3 is TGCGCCAGCAGCTTGCCAGGGGATGGCTACACCTTC. Protein: CASSLPGDGYTF. Based on the CDR3 plus reference TRBV5-1 and TRBJ1-2, the full variable domain is KAGVTQTPRYLIKTRGQQVTLSCSPISGHRSVSWYQQTPGQGLQFLFEYFSETQRNKGNFPGRFSGRQFSNSRSEMNVSTLELGDSALYLCASSLPGDGYTFGSGTRLTVV.